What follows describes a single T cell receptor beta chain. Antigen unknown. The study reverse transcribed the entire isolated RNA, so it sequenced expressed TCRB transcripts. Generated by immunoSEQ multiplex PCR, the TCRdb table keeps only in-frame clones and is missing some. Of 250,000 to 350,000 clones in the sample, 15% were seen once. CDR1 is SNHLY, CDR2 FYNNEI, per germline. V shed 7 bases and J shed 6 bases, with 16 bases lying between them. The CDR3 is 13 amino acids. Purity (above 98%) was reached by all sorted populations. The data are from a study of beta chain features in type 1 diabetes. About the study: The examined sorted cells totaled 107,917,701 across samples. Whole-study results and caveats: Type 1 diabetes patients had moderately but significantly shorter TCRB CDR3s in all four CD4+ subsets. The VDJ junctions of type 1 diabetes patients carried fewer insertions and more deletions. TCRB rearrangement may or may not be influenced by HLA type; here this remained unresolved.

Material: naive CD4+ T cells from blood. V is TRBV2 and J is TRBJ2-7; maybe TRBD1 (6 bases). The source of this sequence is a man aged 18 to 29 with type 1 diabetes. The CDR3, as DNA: TGTGCCAGCAAGGACAGTATTAAGGTCGAGCAGTACTTC. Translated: CASKDSIKVEQYF.